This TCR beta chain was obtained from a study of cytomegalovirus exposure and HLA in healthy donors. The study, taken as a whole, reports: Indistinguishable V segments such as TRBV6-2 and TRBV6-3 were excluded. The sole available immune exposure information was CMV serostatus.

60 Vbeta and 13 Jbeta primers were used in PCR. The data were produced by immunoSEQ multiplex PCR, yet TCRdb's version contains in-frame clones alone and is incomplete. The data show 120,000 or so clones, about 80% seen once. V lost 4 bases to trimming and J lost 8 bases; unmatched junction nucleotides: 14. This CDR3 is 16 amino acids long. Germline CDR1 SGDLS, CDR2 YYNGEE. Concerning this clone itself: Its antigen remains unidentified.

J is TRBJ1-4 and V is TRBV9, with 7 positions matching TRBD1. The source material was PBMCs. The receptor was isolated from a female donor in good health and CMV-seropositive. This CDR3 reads CASSFPQRGPGEKLFF. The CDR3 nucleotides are TGTGCCAGCAGCTTCCCCCAAAGGGGGCCGGGGGAAAAACTGTTTTTT.